This TCR beta chain was recorded in a study of cytomegalovirus exposure and HLA in healthy donors. Regarding the study as a whole: For TCR beta chains, V- and J-gene trimming was later linked to a missense DCLRE1C variant.

As regards this clone: Its antigen is not known.

After removal of 4 bases from V and 6 bases from J, the junction contained 9 bases not matched to a gene. CDR3 length: 15 amino acids. CDR1 MNHEY and CDR2 SVGAGI come from the germline V gene. Researchers ran the PCR with 60 Vbeta and 13 Jbeta primers. Libraries were prepared by immunoSEQ multiplex PCR; TCRdb keeps only in-frame clonotypes and omits some of them. The sample holds 60,000 to 75,000 clones; approximately 81% are singletons and the top ten take 22%. Sequences were obtained from PBMCs. The clonotype was recovered from a woman aged 25 to 39 in good health and CMV-seropositive. V gene TRBV6-5 combines with J gene TRBJ1-2, with 9 nucleotides matching TRBD1. In DNA, the CDR3 is TGTGCCAGCAGTTGGGAGACAGGGGGAAGTAATGGCTACACCTTC. This gives the protein CASSWETGGSNGYTF.